The clone carrying this TCR beta chain was observed a handful of times. Antigen: not known. Unique molecular identifier tags were affixed to discrete cDNA molecules. One entry per CDR3 protein, called by TCRdb with MiXCR from the 5' RACE reads. The table shows 98,000 or so distinct CDR3 sequences, with roughly 12% occurring only once. These data originate in a study of early T cells in non-severe SARS-CoV-2 infection. Overall study: Sequencing targeted bulk RNA from unsorted whole blood, leaving chains unpaired.

General study results and limits: The study's VDJdb matching favored anti-spike CD8 responses and missed private and CD4 specificities.

This sequence was found in an adult who was a healthcare worker with PCR-confirmed SARS-CoV-2 infection or an uninfected control (not recorded which). Here the sequenced sample was whole blood, taken at baseline.

The CDR3 DNA follows: TGCGCCAGCAGCCGCGGACAGGAGAACACTGAAGCTTTCTTT. Encoded protein: CASSRGQENTEAFF. The J gene is TRBJ1-1, the V gene TRBV5-1; 7 nucleotides line up with TRBD1. CDR1 is SGHRS and CDR2 is YFSETQ in the germline V gene. This CDR3 has 14 amino acids. The V and J ends lost 4 bases and 1 base, in that order; junction bases with no gene match: 4.